Listed here are 9 T cell receptor beta chains from one sample, sequenced in a study of Tregs in tolerant kidney transplant recipients. The nonmyeloablative bone marrow transplants came from related graft donors, with transient mixed chimerism. The data were produced by immunoSEQ multiplex PCR, yet TCRdb's version contains in-frame clones alone and is incomplete. Of around 64,000 clones in the sample, around 87% were seen once. Sequences were derived from CD4+ T cells from blood (PBMCs), sampled 6 months after the transplant. These TCRs come from a human patient who received a combined kidney and bone marrow transplant. Certain T cells may be donor cells from the graft.

The chain uses TRBV5-1 and TRBJ2-7; the D gene is possibly TRBD1 (7 bases). The germline V and J ends were trimmed by 0 bases and 4 bases, with 17 bases remaining between them. The CDR3 runs 16 residues. The germline V gene encodes CDR1 SGHRS and CDR2 YFSETQ. In nucleotides, the CDR3 is TGCGCCAGCAGCTTGGCCGGAGGGCAGGGGGGTTACGAGCAGTACTTC. Its translation is CASSLAGGQGGYEQYF. The full variable domain, in which reference TRBV5-1 and TRBJ2-7 provide the parts outside the CDR3, is KAGVTQTPRYLIKTRGQQVTLSCSPISGHRSVSWYQQTPGQGLQFLFEYFSETQRNKGNFPGRFSGRQFSNSRSEMNVSTLELGDSALYLCASSLAGGQGGYEQYFGPGTRLTVT.

The chain joins TRBV6-1 to TRBJ2-1, with D hard to call. V was cut by 3 bases and J by 2 bases, with 5 bases left in between. CDR3 length: 13 residues. Per germline, CDR1 MNHNS and CDR2 SASEGT. CDR3 sequence reads: CASSDGPYNEQFF. Here the CDR3 DNA reads TGTGCCAGCAGTGATGGCCCCTACAATGAGCAGTTCTTC.

The chain has TRBV4-1 and TRBJ1-5; the D gene is possibly TRBD1 (5 bases). The CDR3 length is 14 residues. CDR1 is MGHRA and CDR2 is YSYEKL in the germline V gene. With 0 bases removed from V and 4 bases from J, the gap between germline ends came to 7 bases. CDR3 sequence reads: CASSQDRVNQPQHF. The CDR3 DNA reads as TGCGCCAGCAGCCAAGACAGGGTAAATCAGCCCCAGCATTTT.

J is TRBJ2-2 and V is TRBV7-3; a weak D match, TRBD1 (6 bases). Germline CDR1 reads SGHTA; CDR2 reads FQGTGA. The CDR3 sequence is 15 residues long. V lost 5 bases to trimming and J lost 5 bases, with 15 bases between them. CDR3 sequence (DNA): TGTGCCAGCAGCCCCGAAAATAGGGGGACCGGGGAGCTGTTTTTT. Translating it yields CASSPENRGTGELFF.

The V call is TRBV4-3, the J call TRBJ2-7; D perhaps matches TRBD1 (6 bases). The CDR3 spans 16 residues. The V gene's germline CDR1 is LGHNA and CDR2 YSLEER. The V end lost 2 bases, the J end lost 2 bases, and 16 bases lay between the germline ends. The CDR3 DNA reads as TGCGCCAGCAGCCAATTGTTCGCAGGGGCGGCCTACGAGCAGTACTTC. It encodes CASSQLFAGAAYEQYF.

Details on this clone: At one of its ends the junction is not consistent with the germline gene, which may arise from a read error. The gene calls are TRBV12-5 and TRBJ1-6; D unclear. Germline CDR1 is LGHNT and CDR2 is FRNRAP. The CDR3 runs 14 residues. CDR3 coding DNA: TGTGCTAGTGGTTTAGGGCAGACTAATTCCCCCCTCCACTTT. Translated, it gives CASGLGQTNSPLHF.

V is TRBV15 and J is TRBJ1-3; D gene uncertain. CDR1 and CDR2 from the germline V gene are LNHNV and YYDKDF (reference sequence). The CDR3 length is 18 residues. The V end lost 1 base, the J end lost 0 bases, and 16 bases lay between the germline ends. CDR3: CATSRVFYYISSGNTIYF. The CDR3 DNA sequence: TGTGCCACCAGCAGAGTATTCTATTATATTAGCTCTGGAAACACCATATATTTT.

In DNA, the CDR3 is TGTGCCAGCAGTTACGTCCGGGGATGGGGCACAGATACGCAGTATTTT. It codes for CASSYVRGWGTDTQYF. The rearrangement links TRBV6-6 to TRBJ2-3; weak D call: TRBD2 (5 bases). This CDR3 comprises 16 residues. V lost 2 bases and J 1 base, leaving 13 bases between the germline ends. Germline V gene lookup returns CDR1 MNHNY and CDR2 SVGAGI (reference sequence).

This clone was counted only a few times. CDR3 protein: CASSIGQGGTYEQYF. Here the CDR3 DNA reads TGTGCCAGTAGTATAGGACAGGGGGGAACCTACGAGCAGTACTTC. V and J are TRBV19 and TRBJ2-7, with 9 bases aligning to TRBD1. CDR3 length equals 15 residues. The V segment lost 1 base and the J segment 2 bases; nucleotides outside the gene matches: 3. Germline V gene data show CDR1 as LNHDA and CDR2 as SQIVND (reference sequence).